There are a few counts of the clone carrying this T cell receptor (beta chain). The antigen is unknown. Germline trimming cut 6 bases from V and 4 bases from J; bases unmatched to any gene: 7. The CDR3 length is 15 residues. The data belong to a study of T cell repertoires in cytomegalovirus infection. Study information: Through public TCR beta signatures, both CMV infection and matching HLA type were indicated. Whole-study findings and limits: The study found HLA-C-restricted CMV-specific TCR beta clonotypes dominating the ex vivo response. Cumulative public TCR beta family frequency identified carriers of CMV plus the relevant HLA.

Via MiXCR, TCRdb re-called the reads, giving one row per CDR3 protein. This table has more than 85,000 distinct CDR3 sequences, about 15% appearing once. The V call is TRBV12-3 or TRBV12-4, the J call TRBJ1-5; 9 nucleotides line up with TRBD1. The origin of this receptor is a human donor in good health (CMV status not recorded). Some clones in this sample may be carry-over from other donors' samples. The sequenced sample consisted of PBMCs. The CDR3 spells CASSSQQGANQPQHF. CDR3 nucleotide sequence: TGTGCCAGCAGCTCTCAACAGGGGGCAAATCAGCCCCAGCATTTT.